This TCR beta chain comes out of a study of T cell changes during pregnancy in multiple sclerosis. The CDR3 spans 14 residues. Per germline, CDR1 MNHEY and CDR2 SVGAGI. The junction had 8 bases not matched to a gene; V was cut back by 5 bases and J by 8 bases. Sequenced by immunoSEQ multiplex PCR; TCRdb stores in-frame clones only, minus some. Of about 20,000 clones listed, roughly 90% were seen once; the top ten hold 5% to 6%. This specimen consisted of CD8+ T cells from peripheral blood mononuclear cells, obtained in the second trimester of pregnancy. This chain uses TRBV6-5 with TRBJ2-1; 8 positions agree with TRBD2. This receptor was identified in a female donor in good health, enrolled as a control in a pregnancy study. Here the CDR3 DNA reads TGTGCCAGCAGTCCCTACGGGGGGGGTTATGAGCAGTTCTTC. It specifies CASSPYGGGYEQFF.